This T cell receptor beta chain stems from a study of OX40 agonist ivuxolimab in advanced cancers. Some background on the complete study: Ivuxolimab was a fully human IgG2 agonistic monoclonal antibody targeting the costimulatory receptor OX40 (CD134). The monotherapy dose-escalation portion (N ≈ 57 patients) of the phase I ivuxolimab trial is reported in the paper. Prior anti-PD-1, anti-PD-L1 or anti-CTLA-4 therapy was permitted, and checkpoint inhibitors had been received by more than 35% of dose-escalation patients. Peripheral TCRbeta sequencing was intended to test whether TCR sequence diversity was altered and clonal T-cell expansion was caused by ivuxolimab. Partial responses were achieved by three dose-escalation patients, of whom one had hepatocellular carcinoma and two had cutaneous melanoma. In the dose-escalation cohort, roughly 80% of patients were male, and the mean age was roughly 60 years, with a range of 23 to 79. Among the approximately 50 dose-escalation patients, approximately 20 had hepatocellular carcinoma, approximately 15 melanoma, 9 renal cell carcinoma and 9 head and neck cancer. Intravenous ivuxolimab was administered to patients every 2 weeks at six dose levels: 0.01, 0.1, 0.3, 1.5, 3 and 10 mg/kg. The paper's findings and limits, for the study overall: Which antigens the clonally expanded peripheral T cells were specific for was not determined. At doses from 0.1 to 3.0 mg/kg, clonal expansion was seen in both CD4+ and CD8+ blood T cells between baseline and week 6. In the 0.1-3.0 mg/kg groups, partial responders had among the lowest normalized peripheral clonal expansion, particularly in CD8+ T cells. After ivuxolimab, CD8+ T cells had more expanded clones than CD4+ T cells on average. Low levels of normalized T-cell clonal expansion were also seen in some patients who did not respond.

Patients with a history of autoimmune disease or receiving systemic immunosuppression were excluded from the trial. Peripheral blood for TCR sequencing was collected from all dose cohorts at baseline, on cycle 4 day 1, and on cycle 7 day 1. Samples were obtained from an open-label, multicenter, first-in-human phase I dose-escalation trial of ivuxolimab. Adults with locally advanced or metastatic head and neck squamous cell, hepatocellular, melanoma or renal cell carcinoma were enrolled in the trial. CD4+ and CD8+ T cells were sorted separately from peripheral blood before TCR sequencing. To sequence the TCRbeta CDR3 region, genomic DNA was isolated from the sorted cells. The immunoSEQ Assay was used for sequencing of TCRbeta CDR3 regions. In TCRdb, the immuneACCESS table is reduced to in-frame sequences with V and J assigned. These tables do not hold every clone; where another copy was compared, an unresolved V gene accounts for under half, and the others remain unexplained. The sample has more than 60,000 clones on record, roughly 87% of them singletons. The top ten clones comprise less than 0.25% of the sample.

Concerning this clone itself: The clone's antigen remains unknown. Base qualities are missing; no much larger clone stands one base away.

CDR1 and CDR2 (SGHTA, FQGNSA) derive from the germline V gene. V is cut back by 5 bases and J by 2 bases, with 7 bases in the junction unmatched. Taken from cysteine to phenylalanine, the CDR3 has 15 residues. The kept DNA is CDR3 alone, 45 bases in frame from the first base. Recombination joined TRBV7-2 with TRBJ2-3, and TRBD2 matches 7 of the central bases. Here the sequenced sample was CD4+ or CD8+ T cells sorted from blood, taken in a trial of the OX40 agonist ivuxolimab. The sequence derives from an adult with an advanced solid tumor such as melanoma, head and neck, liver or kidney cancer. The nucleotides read TGTGCCAGCAGCCCCCGGACTAGAAACACAGATACGCAGTATTTT. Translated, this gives CASSPRTRNTDTQYF.